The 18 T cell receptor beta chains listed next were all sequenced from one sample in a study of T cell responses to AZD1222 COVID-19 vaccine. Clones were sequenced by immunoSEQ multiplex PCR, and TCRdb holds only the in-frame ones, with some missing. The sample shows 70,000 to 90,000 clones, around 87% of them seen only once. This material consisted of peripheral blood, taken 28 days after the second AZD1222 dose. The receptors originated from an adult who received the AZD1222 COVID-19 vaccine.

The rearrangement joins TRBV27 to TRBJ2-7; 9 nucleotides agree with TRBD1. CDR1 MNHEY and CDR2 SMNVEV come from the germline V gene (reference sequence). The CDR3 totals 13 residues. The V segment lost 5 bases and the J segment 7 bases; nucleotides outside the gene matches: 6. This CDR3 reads CASSVQGAREQYF. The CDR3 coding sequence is TGTGCCAGCAGTGTACAGGGGGCGAGGGAGCAGTACTTC.

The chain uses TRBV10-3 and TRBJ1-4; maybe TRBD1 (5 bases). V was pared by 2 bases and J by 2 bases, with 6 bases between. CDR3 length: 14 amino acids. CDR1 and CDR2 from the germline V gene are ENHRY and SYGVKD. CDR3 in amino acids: CAISERGTNEKLFF. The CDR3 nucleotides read TGTGCCATCAGTGAGCGGGGGACTAATGAAAAACTGTTTTTT.

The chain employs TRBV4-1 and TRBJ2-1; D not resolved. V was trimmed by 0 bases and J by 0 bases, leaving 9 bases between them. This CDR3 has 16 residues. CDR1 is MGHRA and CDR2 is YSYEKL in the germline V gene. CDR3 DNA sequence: TGCGCCAGCAGCCAAGATCGAATGAGCTCCTACAATGAGCAGTTCTTC. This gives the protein CASSQDRMSSYNEQFF.

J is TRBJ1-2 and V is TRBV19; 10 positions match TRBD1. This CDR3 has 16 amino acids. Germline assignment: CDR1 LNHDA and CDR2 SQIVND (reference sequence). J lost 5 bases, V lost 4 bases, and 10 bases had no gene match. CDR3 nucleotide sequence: TGTGCCAGTAGTACGCCACGGGACAGGGGACTGTATGGCTACACCTTC. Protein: CASSTPRDRGLYGYTF.

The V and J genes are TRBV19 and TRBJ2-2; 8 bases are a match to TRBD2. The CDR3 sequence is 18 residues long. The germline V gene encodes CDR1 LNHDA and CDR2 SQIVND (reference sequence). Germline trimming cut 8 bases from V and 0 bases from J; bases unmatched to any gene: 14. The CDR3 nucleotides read TGTGCCAGTTCGGGAACTAGCGGACAACTATCGAACACCGGGGAGCTGTTTTTT. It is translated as CASSGTSGQLSNTGELFF.

The CDR3 coding sequence is TGTGCCAGCAGCGTAGGGCAGGCCCACGAGCAGTACTTC. Protein: CASSVGQAHEQYF. The chain uses TRBV9 and TRBJ2-7; D call uncertain. CDR1 is SGDLS, CDR2 YYNGEE, per germline. V was cut by 0 bases and J by 5 bases, with 9 bases left in between. The CDR3 totals 13 residues.

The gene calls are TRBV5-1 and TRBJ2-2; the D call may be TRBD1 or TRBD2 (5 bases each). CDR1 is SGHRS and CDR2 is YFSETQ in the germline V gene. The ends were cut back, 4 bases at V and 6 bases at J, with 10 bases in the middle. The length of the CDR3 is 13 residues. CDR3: CASSPGPAGELFF. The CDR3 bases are TGCGCCAGCAGCCCGGGACCTGCCGGGGAGCTGTTTTTT.

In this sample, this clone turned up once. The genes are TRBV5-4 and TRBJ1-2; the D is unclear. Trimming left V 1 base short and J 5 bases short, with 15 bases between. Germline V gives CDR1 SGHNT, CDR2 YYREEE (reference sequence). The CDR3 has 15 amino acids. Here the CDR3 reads CASSLRAPGTYGYTF. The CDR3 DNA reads TGTGCCAGCAGCTTGAGGGCGCCAGGAACTTATGGCTACACCTTC.

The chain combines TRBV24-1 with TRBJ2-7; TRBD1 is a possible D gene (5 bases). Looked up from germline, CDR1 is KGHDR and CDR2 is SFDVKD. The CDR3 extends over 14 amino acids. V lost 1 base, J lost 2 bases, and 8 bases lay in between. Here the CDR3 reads CATSDFKGPYEQYF. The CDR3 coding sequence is TGTGCCACCAGTGATTTCAAGGGGCCCTACGAGCAGTACTTC.

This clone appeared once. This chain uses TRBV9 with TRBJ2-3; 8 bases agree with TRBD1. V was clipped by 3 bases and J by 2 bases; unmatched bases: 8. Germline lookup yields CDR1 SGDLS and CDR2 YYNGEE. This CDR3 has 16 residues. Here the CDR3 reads CASSARGQAITDTQYF. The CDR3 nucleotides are TGTGCCAGCAGCGCCCGGGGACAGGCTATCACAGATACGCAGTATTTT.

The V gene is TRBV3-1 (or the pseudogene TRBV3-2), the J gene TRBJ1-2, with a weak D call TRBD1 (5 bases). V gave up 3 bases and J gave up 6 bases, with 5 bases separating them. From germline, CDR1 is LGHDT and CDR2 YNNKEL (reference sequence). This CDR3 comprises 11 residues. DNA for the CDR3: TGTGCCAGCAGCCAGGGGCATGGCTACACCTTC. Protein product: CASSQGHGYTF.

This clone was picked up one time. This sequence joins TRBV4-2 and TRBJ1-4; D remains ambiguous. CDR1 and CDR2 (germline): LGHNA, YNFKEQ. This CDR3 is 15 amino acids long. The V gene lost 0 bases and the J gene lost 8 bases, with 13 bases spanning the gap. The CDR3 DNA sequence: TGTGCCAGCAGCCAAGATCGGTACGGAGGGGAAAAACTGTTTTTT. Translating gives CASSQDRYGGEKLFF.

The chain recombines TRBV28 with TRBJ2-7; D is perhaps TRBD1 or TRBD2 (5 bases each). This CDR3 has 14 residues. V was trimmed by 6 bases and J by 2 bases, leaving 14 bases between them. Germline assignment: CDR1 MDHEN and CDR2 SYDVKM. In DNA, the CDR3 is TGTGCCAGCAGCCCCTGGGGGTCAACCTACGAGCAGTACTTC. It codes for CASSPWGSTYEQYF.

The DNA of the CDR3 is TGTGCCAGCAGTGGAACACTCCCCAATCAGCCCCAGCATTTT. This gives the protein CASSGTLPNQPQHF. The chain has TRBV6-4 and TRBJ1-5; no reliable D call. The V gene lost 4 bases and the J gene lost 3 bases, with 10 bases spanning the gap. Germline lookup yields CDR1 MRHNA and CDR2 SNTAGT. The CDR3 extends over 14 amino acids.

CDR3 amino acids: CASSFRTVSYEQYF. CDR3 in DNA: TGTGCCAGCAGCTTCCGGACAGTCTCCTACGAGCAGTACTTC. This sequence joins TRBV21-1 and TRBJ2-7; the D call in the table, TRBD1, was not verified against the DNA. TRBV21-1 is described as a pseudogene. The CDR3 consists of 14 residues.

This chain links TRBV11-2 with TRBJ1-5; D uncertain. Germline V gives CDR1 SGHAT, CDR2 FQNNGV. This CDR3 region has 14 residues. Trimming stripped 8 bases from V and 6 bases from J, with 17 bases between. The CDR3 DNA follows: TGTGCCAGCTCACTGGGAGGGTTCGGTCAGCCCCAGCATTTT. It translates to CASSLGGFGQPQHF. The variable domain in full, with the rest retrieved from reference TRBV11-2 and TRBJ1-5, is EAGVAQSPRYKIIEKRQSVAFWCNPISGHATLYWYQQILGQGPKLLIQFQNNGVVDDSQLPKDRFSAERLKGVDSTLKIQPAKLEDSAVYLCASSLGGFGQPQHFGDGTRLSIL.

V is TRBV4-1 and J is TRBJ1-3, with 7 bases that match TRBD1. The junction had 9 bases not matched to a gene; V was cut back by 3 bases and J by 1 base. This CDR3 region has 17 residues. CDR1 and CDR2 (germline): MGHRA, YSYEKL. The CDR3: CASSQRQGEGSGNTIYF. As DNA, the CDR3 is TGCGCCAGCAGCCAGAGACAGGGTGAGGGATCTGGAAACACCATATATTTT.

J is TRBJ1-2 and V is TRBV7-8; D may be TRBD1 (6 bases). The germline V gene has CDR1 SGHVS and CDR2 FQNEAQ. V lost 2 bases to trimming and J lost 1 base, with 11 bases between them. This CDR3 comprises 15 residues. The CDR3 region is CASSLMAGDNYGYTF. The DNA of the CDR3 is TGTGCCAGCAGCTTAATGGCAGGGGATAACTATGGCTACACCTTC.